One and the same sample provided the 7 T cell receptor beta chains below, sequenced in a study of human T cells and chemical hapten exposure. Time point given: patch test 1, 2 weeks after DPC sensitization. The treatment was: therapeutic diphenylcyclopropenone sensitization with weekly scalp DPC. TCRdb re-called the RACE reads with MiXCR, one entry per CDR3 protein. The repertoire holds 11,000 to 15,000 distinct CDR3 sequences, about 16% seen once, with more than 5.5% in the top ten. The material was whole blood, obtained in connection with sensitization to the hapten diphenylcyclopropenone (DPC). Source of these receptors: a woman aged 25-40 years with alopecia areata. Some clones in this sample may be carry-over from other donors' samples.

By share, this clonotype ranks as medium-sized (0.01 to 0.1%). V gene TRBV3-1 combines with J gene TRBJ1-1, with 10 bases lining up with TRBD1. Germline CDR1 is LGHDT and CDR2 is YNNKEL (reference sequence). There are 13 residues in the CDR3. V lost 4 bases to trimming and J lost 4 bases; unmatched junction nucleotides: 0. The CDR3 bases are TGTGCCAGCAGCCGGACAGGGGGCACTGAAGCTTTCTTT. Its translation is CASSRTGGTEAFF.

V gene TRBV10-3 combines with J gene TRBJ1-1, with D hard to call. The germline gives CDR1 ENHRY, CDR2 SYGVKD. The CDR3 has 13 residues. V lost 4 bases and J 0 bases, leaving 6 bases between the germline ends. The CDR3 bases are TGTGCCATCAGTGTAATTATGAACACTGAAGCTTTCTTT. Amino acid sequence: CAISVIMNTEAFF.

The CDR3 sequence: CASKIAGGVNEQYF. The DNA for the CDR3 is TGTGCCAGCAAAATAGCGGGGGGCGTAAACGAGCAGTACTTC. The rearrangement joins TRBV6-6 to TRBJ2-7, with 10 bases identical to TRBD2. The ends lost 7 bases at V and 5 bases at J; junction bases unmatched: 8. The germline CDR1 and CDR2 sequences are MNHNY and SVGAGI (reference sequence). There are 14 residues in the CDR3.

This clonotype was found a few times. This sequence joins TRBV6-2 or TRBV6-3 and TRBJ2-5, with 9 positions matching TRBD1. Germline CDR1 and CDR2: MNHEY and SVGEGT. Losses at the gene ends were 5 bases for V and 3 bases for J; bases not matched to a gene: 7. CDR3 length: 15 amino acids. In DNA form, the CDR3 reads TGTGCCAGCAGTCGTGGACAGGGGCGAGAAGAGACCCAGTACTTC. Residues: CASSRGQGREETQYF.

This clonotype has more than one count but fewer than ten. The rearrangement links TRBV29-1 to TRBJ1-2; 11 nucleotides agree with TRBD1. The CDR3 totals 12 residues. The V and J ends lost 6 bases and 6 bases, in that order; junction bases with no gene match: 3. In germline, CDR1 is SQVTM, CDR2 ANQGSEA. The CDR3 DNA follows: TGCAGCGTCCGGACAGGGGGCGATGGCTACACCTTC. This encodes CSVRTGGDGYTF.

V and J are TRBV29-1 and TRBJ1-1, with D uncertain. From germline, CDR1 is SQVTM and CDR2 ANQGSEA. The CDR3 runs to 13 residues. Trimming took off 6 bases at V and 4 bases at J, with 15 bases between the two ends. The CDR3 DNA reads TGCAGCGTATGGAGGCTACGGGGCACTGAAGCTTTCTTT. It is translated as CSVWRLRGTEAFF.

Here the CDR3 DNA reads TGTGCCAGCAGCCCTGATGGACAGAGCACCTTCTACGAGCAGTACGTC. It specifies CASSPDGQSTFYEQYV. The rearrangement uses TRBV6-2 or TRBV6-3 and TRBJ2-7, with D perhaps matching TRBD1 (6 bases). The germline CDR1 and CDR2 sequences are MNHEY and SVGEGT. Trimming left V 6 bases short and J 3 bases short, with 21 bases between. The CDR3 is made up of 16 amino acids.